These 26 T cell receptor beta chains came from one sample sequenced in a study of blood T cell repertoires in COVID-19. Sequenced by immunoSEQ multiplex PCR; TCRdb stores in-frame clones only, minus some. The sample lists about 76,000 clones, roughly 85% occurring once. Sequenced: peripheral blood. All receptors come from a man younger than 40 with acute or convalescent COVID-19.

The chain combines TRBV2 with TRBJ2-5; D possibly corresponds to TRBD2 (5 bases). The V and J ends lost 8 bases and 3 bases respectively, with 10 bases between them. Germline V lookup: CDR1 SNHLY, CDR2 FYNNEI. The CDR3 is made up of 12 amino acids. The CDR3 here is CASFSAEETQYF. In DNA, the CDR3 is TGTGCCAGCTTCTCAGCGGAAGAGACCCAGTACTTC.

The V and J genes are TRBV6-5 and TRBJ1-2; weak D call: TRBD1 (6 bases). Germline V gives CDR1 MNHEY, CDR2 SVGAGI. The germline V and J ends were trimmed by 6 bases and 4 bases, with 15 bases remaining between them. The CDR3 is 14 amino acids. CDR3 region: CASSAHDRSYGYTF. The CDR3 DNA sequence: TGTGCCAGCAGCGCACATGACAGGTCCTATGGCTACACCTTC.

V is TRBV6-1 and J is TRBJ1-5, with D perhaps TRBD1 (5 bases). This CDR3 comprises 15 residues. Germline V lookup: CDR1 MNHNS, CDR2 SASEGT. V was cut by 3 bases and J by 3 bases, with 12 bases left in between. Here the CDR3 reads CASSDWGDFNQPQHF. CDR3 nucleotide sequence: TGTGCCAGCAGTGATTGGGGGGATTTCAATCAGCCCCAGCATTTT.

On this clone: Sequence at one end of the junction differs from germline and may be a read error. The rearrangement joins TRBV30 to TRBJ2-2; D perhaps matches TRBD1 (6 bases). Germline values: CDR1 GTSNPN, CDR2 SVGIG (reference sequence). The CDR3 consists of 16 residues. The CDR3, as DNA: TGTGTCTGGAGTGTATACATGGGGGCGAGGCCCGGGGAGCTGTTTTTT. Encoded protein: CVWSVYMGARPGELFF.

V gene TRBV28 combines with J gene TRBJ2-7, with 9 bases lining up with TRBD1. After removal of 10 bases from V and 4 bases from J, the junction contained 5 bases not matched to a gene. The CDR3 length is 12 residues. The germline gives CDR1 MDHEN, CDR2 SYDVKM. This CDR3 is CATGQGRYEQYF. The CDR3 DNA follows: TGTGCCACAGGACAGGGGCGGTACGAGCAGTACTTC.

Here the CDR3 DNA reads TGTGCCTCCTCAGGGGGCCACGAGACCCAGTACTTC. Its protein product is CASSGGHETQYF. The chain links TRBV30 to TRBJ2-5; TRBD1 matches at 8 bases. CDR1 GTSNPN and CDR2 SVGIG come from the germline V gene (reference sequence). V lost 7 bases, J lost 5 bases, and 6 bases stayed unmatched. The CDR3 runs 12 residues.

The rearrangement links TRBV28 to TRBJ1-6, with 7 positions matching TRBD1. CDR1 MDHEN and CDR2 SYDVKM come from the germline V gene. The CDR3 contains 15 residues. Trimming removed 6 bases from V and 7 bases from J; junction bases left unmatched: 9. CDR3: CASSPETGTNSPLHF. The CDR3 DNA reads TGTGCCAGCAGCCCCGAGACAGGGACAAATTCACCCCTCCACTTT.

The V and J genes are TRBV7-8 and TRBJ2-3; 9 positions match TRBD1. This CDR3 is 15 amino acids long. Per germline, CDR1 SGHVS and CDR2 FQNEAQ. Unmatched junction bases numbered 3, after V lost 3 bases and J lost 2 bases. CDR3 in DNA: TGTGCCAGCAGCTTGGACAGGGGCTCCACAGATACGCAGTATTTT. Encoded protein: CASSLDRGSTDTQYF.

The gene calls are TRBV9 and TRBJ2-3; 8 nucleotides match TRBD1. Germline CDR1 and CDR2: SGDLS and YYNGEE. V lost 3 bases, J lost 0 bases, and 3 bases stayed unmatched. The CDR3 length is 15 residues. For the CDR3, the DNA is TGTGCCAGCAGCGAACGACAGGGGAGCACAGATACGCAGTATTTT. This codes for CASSERQGSTDTQYF.

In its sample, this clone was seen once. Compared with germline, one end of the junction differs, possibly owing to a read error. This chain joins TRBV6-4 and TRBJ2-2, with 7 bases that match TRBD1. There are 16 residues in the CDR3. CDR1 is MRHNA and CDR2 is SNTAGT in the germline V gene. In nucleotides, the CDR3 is TGTGCCAGCAGTGACTCCCCGACAGGGAACGCCGGGGAGCTGTTTTTT. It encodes CASSDSPTGNAGELFF.

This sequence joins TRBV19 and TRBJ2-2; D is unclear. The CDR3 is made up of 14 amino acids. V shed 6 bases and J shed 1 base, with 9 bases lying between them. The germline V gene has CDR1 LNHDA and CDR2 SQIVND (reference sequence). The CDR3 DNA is TGTGCCAGTAGAGTAGGCGGGAACACCGGGGAGCTGTTTTTT. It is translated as CASRVGGNTGELFF.

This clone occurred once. The CDR3 DNA is TGTGCCAGCAGCCGACGGTCATGGGGGGAGGGAGAAATGAGGGCAGATACGCAGTATTTT. Its protein product is CASSRRSWGEGEMRADTQYF. This rearrangement joins TRBV3-1 (or the pseudogene TRBV3-2) to TRBJ2-3; 7 bases fit TRBD2. There are 20 residues in the CDR3. The trim removed 4 bases at V and 4 bases at J, leaving 23 bases unmatched. CDR1 and CDR2 from the germline V gene are LGHDT and YNNKEL (reference sequence).

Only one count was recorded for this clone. The CDR3: CASSTRDSQFNTGELFF. CDR3 bases: TGTGCCAGCAGCACCCGGGACAGCCAGTTCAACACCGGGGAGCTGTTTTTT. The rearrangement links TRBV9 to TRBJ2-2, with 7 bases that match TRBD1. The germline V gene encodes CDR1 SGDLS and CDR2 YYNGEE. The ends lost 4 bases at V and 2 bases at J; junction bases unmatched: 11. The CDR3 is made up of 17 amino acids. Together with reference TRBV9 and TRBJ2-2, the CDR3 gives the full variable domain: DSGVTQTPKHLITATGQRVTLRCSPRSGDLSVYWYQQSLDQGLQFLIQYYNGEERAKGNILERFSAQQFPDLHSELNLSSLELGDSALYFCASSTRDSQFNTGELFFGEGSRLTVL.

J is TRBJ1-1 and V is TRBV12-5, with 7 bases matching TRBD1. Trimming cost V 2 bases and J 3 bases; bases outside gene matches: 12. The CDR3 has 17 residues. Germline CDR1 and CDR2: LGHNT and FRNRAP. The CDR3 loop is CASGLYRTQGTHTEAFF. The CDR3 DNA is TGTGCTAGTGGTTTGTACCGAACACAGGGGACCCACACTGAAGCTTTCTTT.

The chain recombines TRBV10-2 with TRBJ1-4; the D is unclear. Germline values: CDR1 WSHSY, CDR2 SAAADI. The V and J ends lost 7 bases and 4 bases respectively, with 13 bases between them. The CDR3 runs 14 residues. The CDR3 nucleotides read TGCGCCAGCAACCCGGGATACCGTAATGAAAAACTGTTTTTT. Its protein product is CASNPGYRNEKLFF.

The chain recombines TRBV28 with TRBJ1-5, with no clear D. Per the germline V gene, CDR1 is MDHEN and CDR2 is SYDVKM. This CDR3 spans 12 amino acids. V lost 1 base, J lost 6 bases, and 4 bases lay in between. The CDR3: CASSLLIQPQHF. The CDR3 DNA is TGTGCCAGCAGTTTATTAATTCAGCCCCAGCATTTT.

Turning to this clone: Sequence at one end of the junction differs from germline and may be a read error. The CDR3 sequence is CASSGGRYDEQFF. CDR3 nucleotides: TGTGCCAGCAGCGGGGGGCGCTACGATGAGCAGTTCTTC. The J gene is TRBJ2-1, the V gene TRBV6-5; the D gene is possibly TRBD2 (7 bases). Germline V gene sequence: CDR1 MNHEY, CDR2 SVGAGI. The CDR3 sequence is 13 residues long.

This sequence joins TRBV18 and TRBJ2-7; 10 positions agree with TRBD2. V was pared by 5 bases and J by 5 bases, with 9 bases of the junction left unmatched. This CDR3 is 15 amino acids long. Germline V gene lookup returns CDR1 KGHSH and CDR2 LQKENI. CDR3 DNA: TGTGCCAGCTCATTATCTAGCGGGAGACGAGACGAGCAGTACTTC. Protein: CASSLSSGRRDEQYF.

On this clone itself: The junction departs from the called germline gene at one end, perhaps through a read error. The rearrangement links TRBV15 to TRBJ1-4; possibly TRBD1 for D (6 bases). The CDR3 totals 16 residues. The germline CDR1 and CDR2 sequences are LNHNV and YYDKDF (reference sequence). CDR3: CATSRGQGTTNEKLFF. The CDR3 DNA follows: TGTGCCACCAGTAGAGGGCAGGGGACAACTAATGAAAAACTGTTTTTT.

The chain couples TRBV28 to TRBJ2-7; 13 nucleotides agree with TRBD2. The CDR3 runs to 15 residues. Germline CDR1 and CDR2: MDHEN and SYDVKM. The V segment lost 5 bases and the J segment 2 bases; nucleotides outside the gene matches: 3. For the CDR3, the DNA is TGTGCCAGCAGTACTAGCGGGAGGGCCCCCTACGAGCAGTACTTC. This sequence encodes CASSTSGRAPYEQYF. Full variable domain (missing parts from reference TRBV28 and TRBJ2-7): DVKVTQSSRYLVKRTGEKVFLECVQDMDHENMFWYRQDPGLGLRLIYFSYDVKMKEKGDIPEGYSVSREKKERFSLILESASTNQTSMYLCASSTSGRAPYEQYFGPGTRLTVT.

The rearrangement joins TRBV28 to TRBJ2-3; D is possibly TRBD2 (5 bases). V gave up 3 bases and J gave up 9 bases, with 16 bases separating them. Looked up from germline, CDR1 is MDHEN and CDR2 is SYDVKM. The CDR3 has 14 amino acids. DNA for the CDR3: TGTGCCAGCAGTTTGCGGGCCTTTGGGAAGACGCAGTATTTT. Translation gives CASSLRAFGKTQYF.

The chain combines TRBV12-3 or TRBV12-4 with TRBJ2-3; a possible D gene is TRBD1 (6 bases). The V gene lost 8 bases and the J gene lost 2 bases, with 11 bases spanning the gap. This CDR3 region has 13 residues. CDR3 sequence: CASATGPTDTQYF. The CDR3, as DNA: TGTGCCAGCGCCACAGGGCCCACAGATACGCAGTATTTT.

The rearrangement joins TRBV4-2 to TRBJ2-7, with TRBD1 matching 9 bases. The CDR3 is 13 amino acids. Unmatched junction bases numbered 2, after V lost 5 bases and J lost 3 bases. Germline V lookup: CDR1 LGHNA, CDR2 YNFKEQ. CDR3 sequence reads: CASSDRGNYEQYF. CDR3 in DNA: TGTGCCAGCAGCGACAGGGGGAACTACGAGCAGTACTTC.

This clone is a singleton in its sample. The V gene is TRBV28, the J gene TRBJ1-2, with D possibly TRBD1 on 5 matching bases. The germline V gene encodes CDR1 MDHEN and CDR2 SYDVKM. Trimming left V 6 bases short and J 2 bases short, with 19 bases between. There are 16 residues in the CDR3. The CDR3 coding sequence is TGTGCCAGCAGATCCCGTGACAGACCAGCCAACTATGGCTACACCTTC. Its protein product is CASRSRDRPANYGYTF.

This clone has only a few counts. CDR3 loop: CASSRGLSSYNEQFF. The CDR3 region has the DNA TGTGCCAGCAGCCGGGGACTTTCGTCCTACAATGAGCAGTTCTTC. V gene TRBV7-2 combines with J gene TRBJ2-1, with D possibly matching TRBD2 (6 bases). Germline V gene data show CDR1 as SGHTA and CDR2 as FQGNSA. The CDR3 extends over 15 amino acids. Trimming stripped 5 bases from V and 1 base from J, with 12 bases between.

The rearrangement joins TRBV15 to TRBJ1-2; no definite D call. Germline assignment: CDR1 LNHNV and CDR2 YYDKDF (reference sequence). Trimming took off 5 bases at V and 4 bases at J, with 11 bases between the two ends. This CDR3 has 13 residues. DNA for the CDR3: TGTGCCACCAGCCCACAAGAGGGCTATGGCTACACCTTC. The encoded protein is CATSPQEGYGYTF.